These 20 T cell receptor beta chains share one sample of origin, sequenced in a study of OX40 agonist ivuxolimab in advanced cancers. Data came from immunoSEQ multiplex PCR; TCRdb stores just in-frame clones and leaves some out. The table shows nearly 60,000 clones, with about 81% occurring only once. Sequences were derived from CD4+ or CD8+ T cells sorted from blood, sampled in a trial of the OX40 agonist ivuxolimab. Receptors were obtained from an adult with an advanced solid tumor such as melanoma, head and neck, liver or kidney cancer.

The V call is TRBV5-1, the J call TRBJ2-7; D is uncertain. The V end lost 4 bases, the J end lost 7 bases, and 24 bases lay between the germline ends. The V gene's germline CDR1 is SGHRS and CDR2 YFSETQ. The CDR3 consists of 16 residues. CDR3 bases: TGCGCCAGCAGCCTAAGGACGGGCTTGGGCCCAATTGAGCAGTACTTC. This encodes CASSLRTGLGPIEQYF.

This chain links TRBV5-1 with TRBJ2-7; the match to TRBD1 covers 9 bases. V was clipped by 0 bases and J by 3 bases; unmatched bases: 4. Germline CDR1 SGHRS, CDR2 YFSETQ. The CDR3 consists of 15 residues. CDR3 DNA sequence: TGCGCCAGCAGCTTGGGGGGGACAGGGAACTACGAGCAGTACTTC. This gives the protein CASSLGGTGNYEQYF.

This clone was found once. The chain joins TRBV19 to TRBJ2-5; D might be TRBD1 (5 bases). Per the germline V gene, CDR1 is LNHDA and CDR2 is SQIVND (reference sequence). The V end lost 7 bases, the J end lost 1 base, and 10 bases lay between the germline ends. This CDR3 is 13 amino acids long. CDR3 DNA: TGTGCCAGTAACCAGGGATTCCAAGAGACCCAGTACTTC. The encoded protein is CASNQGFQETQYF.

This chain connects TRBV25-1 to TRBJ2-7; D unclear. This CDR3 has 13 amino acids. Germline lookup yields CDR1 MGHDK and CDR2 SYGVNS. With 3 bases removed from V and 1 base from J, the gap between germline ends came to 7 bases. The CDR3 is CASSDGRSYEQYF. The DNA of the CDR3 is TGTGCCAGCAGTGACGGGCGATCCTACGAGCAGTACTTC.

This clone was counted once. The CDR3 region is CASRRQGLGNTEAFF. For the CDR3, the DNA is TGTGCCAGCAGGAGACAGGGCCTGGGGAACACTGAAGCTTTCTTT. The chain combines TRBV6-6 with TRBJ1-1; 7 bases line up with TRBD1. Germline V CDR1 and CDR2: MNHNY, SVGAGI (reference sequence). With V trimmed by 6 bases and J by 1 base, 8 bases remained unmatched. The CDR3 runs to 15 residues.

The rearrangement uses TRBV5-6 and TRBJ2-5, with D unresolved. The germline gives CDR1 SGHDT, CDR2 YYEEEE. V gave up 0 bases and J gave up 7 bases, with 10 bases separating them. The CDR3 runs 13 residues. CDR3 in amino acids: CASSLGYSRTQYF. In DNA, the CDR3 is TGTGCCAGCAGCTTGGGGTACTCCAGGACCCAGTACTTC. Supplemented by reference TRBV5-6 and TRBJ2-5, the full variable domain reads DAGVTQSPTHLIKTRGQQVTLRCSPKSGHDTVSWYQQALGQGPQFIFQYYEEEERQRGNFPDRFSGHQFPNYSSELNVNALLLGDSALYLCASSLGYSRTQYFGPGTRLLVL.

The chain is built from TRBV6-1 and TRBJ1-4, with a weak D call TRBD1 (5 bases). Germline values: CDR1 MNHNS, CDR2 SASEGT. This CDR3 is 13 amino acids long. Trimming shortened V by 6 bases and J by 3 bases, and 8 bases separated the two germline ends. Here the CDR3 DNA reads TGTGCCAGCAGAGACAGCTCTAATGAAAAACTGTTTTTT. Translation gives CASRDSSNEKLFF.

The chain recombines TRBV10-1 with TRBJ1-3; the D is unclear. The V gene lost 3 bases and the J gene lost 1 base, with 13 bases spanning the gap. The CDR3 is 16 amino acids. In germline, CDR1 is WNHNN, CDR2 SYGVQD (reference sequence). The CDR3 spells CASSDPPGPSGNTIYF. CDR3 nucleotide sequence: TGCGCCAGCAGTGACCCCCCGGGTCCATCTGGAAACACCATATATTTT.

This clone was observed a few times. This chain joins TRBV12-5 and TRBJ2-1, with 11 nucleotides matching TRBD1. The CDR3 is 16 residues long. V lost 4 bases and J lost 7; bases outside the gene matches: 9. Per germline, CDR1 LGHNT and CDR2 FRNRAP. In DNA, the CDR3 is TGTGCTAGTGGTTCCTCAAGGACAGGGGGCATTAATGAGCAGTTCTTC. Its protein product is CASGSSRTGGINEQFF. Based on the CDR3 plus reference TRBV12-5 and TRBJ2-1, the full variable domain is DARVTQTPRHKVTEMGQEVTMRCQPILGHNTVFWYRQTMMQGLELLAYFRNRAPLDDSGMPKDRFSAEMPDATLATLKIQPSEPRDSAVYFCASGSSRTGGINEQFFGPGTRLTVL.

J is TRBJ2-7 and V is TRBV6-5, with 11 bases fitting TRBD1. V shed 6 bases and J 6 bases; nucleotides not matched to a gene: 7. The CDR3 runs to 14 residues. Per the germline V gene, CDR1 is MNHEY and CDR2 is SVGAGI. The CDR3 loop reads CASSEGQGVTEQYF. The CDR3 DNA is TGTGCCAGCAGCGAGGGACAGGGGGTTACCGAGCAGTACTTC.

The chain is built from TRBV27 and TRBJ2-5; possibly TRBD1 for D (6 bases). The CDR3 has 17 residues. The germline V gene encodes CDR1 MNHEY and CDR2 SMNVEV (reference sequence). V lost 6 bases to trimming and J lost 2 bases, with 22 bases between them. The CDR3 protein is CASRLSKSGTSQETQYF. The CDR3, as DNA: TGTGCCAGCAGGCTCTCTAAATCCGGGACAAGTCAAGAGACCCAGTACTTC.

The chain joins TRBV7-8 to TRBJ1-2; D is undetermined. The CDR3 contains 14 residues. The germline CDR1 and CDR2 sequences are SGHVS and FQNEAQ. V shed 1 base and J shed 4 bases, with 10 bases lying between them. The CDR3 here is CASSLGGQPYGYTF. The CDR3, as DNA: TGTGCCAGCAGCTTAGGAGGCCAGCCCTATGGCTACACCTTC.

The chain couples TRBV25-1 to TRBJ2-7; 7 bases are shared with TRBD2. CDR1 MGHDK and CDR2 SYGVNS come from the germline V gene. J lost 0 bases, V lost 1 base, and 0 bases had no gene match. This CDR3 spans 14 amino acids. CDR3 region: CASSEWGGSYEQYF. The CDR3, as DNA: TGTGCCAGCAGTGAATGGGGGGGCTCCTACGAGCAGTACTTC.

CDR3 loop: CASSLALGGGEQYF. Here the CDR3 DNA reads TGCGCCAGCAGCTTGGCCCTAGGCGGAGGGGAGCAGTACTTC. The J gene is TRBJ2-7, the V gene TRBV5-1; D might be TRBD2 (6 bases). The CDR3 consists of 14 residues. V was pared by 0 bases and J by 7 bases, with 14 bases between. Germline V gene sequence: CDR1 SGHRS, CDR2 YFSETQ. Combining the CDR3 with reference TRBV5-1 and TRBJ2-7 gives the whole variable domain KAGVTQTPRYLIKTRGQQVTLSCSPISGHRSVSWYQQTPGQGLQFLFEYFSETQRNKGNFPGRFSGRQFSNSRSEMNVSTLELGDSALYLCASSLALGGGEQYFGPGTRLTVT.

V is TRBV5-1 and J is TRBJ1-4; D gene uncertain. Trimming cost V 0 bases and J 0 bases, with 3 bases left between them. Germline V lookup: CDR1 SGHRS, CDR2 YFSETQ. The CDR3 totals 14 residues. The CDR3 is CASSLEATNEKLFF. In DNA, the CDR3 is TGCGCCAGCAGCTTGGAAGCAACTAATGAAAAACTGTTTTTT.

This chain links TRBV9 with TRBJ2-7; 7 bases map to TRBD1. Germline values: CDR1 SGDLS, CDR2 YYNGEE. Unmatched junction bases numbered 13, after V lost 4 bases and J lost 3 bases. The length of the CDR3 is 16 residues. CDR3 sequence reads: CASSPRSPGQYYEQYF. The CDR3, as DNA: TGTGCCAGCAGCCCAAGATCTCCGGGACAGTACTACGAGCAGTACTTC.

V usage is TRBV19 and J usage is TRBJ2-7, with D possibly TRBD1 on 5 matching bases. There are 12 residues in the CDR3. Trimming removed 6 bases at V and 3 bases at J, with 9 bases between. Germline V gives CDR1 LNHDA, CDR2 SQIVND (reference sequence). The CDR3 spells CASSGQGYEQYF. CDR3 nucleotides: TGTGCCAGTAGCGGACAAGGCTACGAGCAGTACTTC.

The V and J genes are TRBV19 and TRBJ1-2, with 9 bases lining up with TRBD1. V lost 0 bases and J lost 4; bases outside the gene matches: 9. The CDR3 covers 17 residues. The V gene's germline CDR1 is LNHDA and CDR2 SQIVND (reference sequence). DNA of the CDR3: TGTGCCAGTAGTATAGATCCCGGGACAGGGCTCATCTATGGCTACACCTTC. Amino acid sequence: CASSIDPGTGLIYGYTF.

This clone was detected only a few times. The chain couples TRBV16 to TRBJ1-1; 11 nucleotides match TRBD1. This CDR3 is built from 15 residues. Germline assignment: CDR1 KGHSY and CDR2 FQNENV. The junction had 1 base not matched to a gene; V was cut back by 0 bases and J by 4 bases. The CDR3 loop reads CASSQSGTGGTEAFF. CDR3 coding DNA: TGTGCCAGCAGCCAATCCGGGACAGGGGGCACTGAAGCTTTCTTT.

This clone appeared a few times. The rearrangement joins TRBV27 to TRBJ1-1, with D perhaps matching TRBD1 (5 bases). Germline values: CDR1 MNHEY, CDR2 SMNVEV (reference sequence). This CDR3 comprises 15 residues. The V gene lost 0 bases and the J gene lost 1 base, with 9 bases spanning the gap. CDR3 bases: TGTGCCAGCAGTTTATCGCCGGGGACGAACACTGAAGCTTTCTTT. Residues: CASSLSPGTNTEAFF.